The following is a TCR beta chain sequence with its context. Its antigen remains unknown. CDR1 is DFQATT, CDR2 SNEGSKA, per germline (reference sequence). This CDR3 comprises 12 residues. The ends were cut back, 5 bases at V and 4 bases at J, with 9 bases in the middle. This specimen comes from a study of T-cell memory formation after mild COVID-19. Whole-study findings and limits: Several responding clones turned up in pre-infection memory, indicating that cross-reactive memory may have taken part. The main location of contracting CD4+ clones was CM and EM, and that of contracting CD8+ clones was EMRA.

TCRdb reanalysed the 5' RACE reads using MiXCR and keeps one entry per CDR3 protein. The sample has roughly 300,000 distinct CDR3 sequences; about an eighth are singletons. The clonotype comes from a man in his late teens or twenties who had mild COVID-19 (a few samples of this study predate the infection). Cell type and time point are not known. The sample comprised PBMCs or a T cell subset sorted from them (not recorded which). This chain uses TRBV20-1 with TRBJ2-1; D may match TRBD1 or TRBD2 (5 bases each). CDR3 sequence (DNA): TGCAGTGCTCGAGGGACGTACAATGAGCAGTTCTTC. Translated, it gives CSARGTYNEQFF.